This T cell receptor (beta chain) was documented in a study of OX40 agonist ivuxolimab in advanced cancers. The method was immunoSEQ multiplex PCR; TCRdb's version includes in-frame clones alone and lacks a portion of them. Here the sample spans about 70,000 clones, 70% to 90% being singletons. From germline, CDR1 is SNHLY and CDR2 FYNNEI. The germline V and J ends were trimmed by 5 bases and 8 bases, with 12 bases remaining between them. The CDR3 consists of 12 residues. The receptor was derived from an adult with an advanced solid tumor such as melanoma, head and neck, liver or kidney cancer. Material: CD4+ or CD8+ T cells sorted from blood, obtained in a trial of the OX40 agonist ivuxolimab. This chain connects TRBV2 to TRBJ1-1; TRBD1 might be the D (5 bases). The CDR3 loop is CASSNARGEAFF. CDR3 nucleotides: TGTGCCAGCAGTAACGCGAGGGGAGAAGCTTTCTTT.